This T cell receptor (beta chain) was sequenced for a study of shared clonotypes between healthy human individuals (dated by TCRdb to the early 2020s). Looking at the study overall: The cohort included three men and a couple of women between 18 and 49 years of age. For each donor, CD4 naive and CD4 memory were each run on three plates, CD8 naive on two plates, and CD8 memory on one plate. The study deeply sequenced blood TCR repertoires of several healthy adults to estimate repertoire size and the extent of clonotype sharing between individuals. Libraries were prepared and TCR repertoires were sequenced by different laboratories using diverse techniques, in order to increase sequencing depth and limit assay-specific biases. Per donor, leukapheresis produced somewhere between about 0.94 and 9.5 billion PBMCs.

Overall results and qualifications from the work: Sampling was limited to blood, and TCR repertoires in tissue likely differ from TCR repertoires in blood. Compared with non-shared clonotypes, the clonotypes found in all four sorted-subset donors had higher generation probabilities. Naive subsets generally had larger estimated clonotype richness than memory subsets. The small number of donors limited the genetic and exposure-history diversity represented. Rarefaction of sorted-subset datasets indicated incomplete sequencing despite the large sequencing depth. When several donors were compared, the shared fraction of clonotypes was roughly 4.8% for naive CD4, roughly 3.4% for naive CD8, roughly 2.5% for memory CD4, and roughly 0.43% for memory CD8. Based on pairwise subsampling, the degree of clonotype sharing among donors was expected to be affected by sequencing depth.

Using the deep immunoSEQ assay, multiplex PCR amplified TCR CDR3 regions from genomic DNA. Extracted genomic DNA from each cell subset was spread evenly across all wells of several immunoSEQ 96-well plates, with each plate serving as a replicate. Each replicate PCR for sorted subsets received approximately 220 ng genomic DNA, equal to about 30,000 T cell genomes. The purified libraries were quantified using a Qubit 3.0 fluorometer, sized with a Bioanalyzer 2100, and then quantified again using the KAPA Library Quantification kit. Every immunoSEQ 96-well plate was sequenced on a separate single-read 150-cycle Illumina NextSeq 550 flow cell. As for the authors' bioinformatics: Because the immunoSEQ output included only junctional sequences and no quality scores, the filtering could not be the same as the filtering used for full-length reads. To assign V/J genes and CDR3, sequences were annotated against IMGT germline references using PyIR, a Python wrapper for IgBLAST v1.9. Reads with weak V/J assignments (E-value above 1e-6), missing CDR3, stop codons, out-of-frame junctions, or ambiguous translated residues were removed. V3J clonotypes were defined as sequences sharing the same inferred V gene, J gene, and CDR3 amino acid sequence. Percentage overlap between repertoires was calculated by dividing the number of shared unique clonotypes by the size of the smaller repertoire. Repertoire richness was assessed with RTK rarefaction, the Chao1 estimator, and Recon v2.1 estimates of unobserved clonotypes. Generation probabilities were computed with OLGA for all TCRbeta clonotypes obtained by the gDNA method from several donors. Sourced from immuneACCESS, this table was stored by TCRdb with only in-frame sequences that have V and J called. A share of the clones is absent; for the studies checked, an unresolved V gene accounts for under half, and the remainder has no known explanation. V and J calls and clone size are those listed in that table; D and trimming were worked out from the DNA. This sample comprises some 2 million clones, approximately 95% of them detected only once. Of the sample, around 1.1% is held by the ten largest clones.

To note about this clone: Its antigen has not been determined. Base qualities are not provided; no much larger clone lies one nucleotide away.

From the cysteine through the phenylalanine, the CDR3 covers 15 amino acids. The CDR3 DNA has 45 bases and is translated from base 1. CDR1 and CDR2, looked up from the germline V gene, are MGHRA and YSYEKL. V was cut back by 0 bases and J by 2 bases, leaving a gap of 8 bases between them. CD8 naive samples were CD45RO-negative cells positively selected for CCR7, giving a CD45RA+CCR7+ population that excluded TemRA cells. The donors were healthy, HIV-negative adults who had no recently reported acute infections or vaccinations. Every donor was a Caucasian adult residing in Nashville, Tennessee, USA. Blood was collected by leukapheresis, and PBMCs were isolated by Ficoll-Histopaque density gradient centrifugation and then cryopreserved in liquid nitrogen vapor phase. Analytical flow cytometry was used to check the purity and quantity of every magnetically sorted T cell population. Each sorted fraction had its genomic DNA isolated and then quantified by UV absorbance on a Nanodrop 2000c.

The clonotype was recovered from a man aged 18 to 35 in good health. The sequencing input was naive CD8+ T cells sorted from blood. The sample's cell subset or site label, decoded: CD45RA+CCR7+. The receptor chain draws on TRBV4-1 and TRBJ1-3; the D gene is perhaps TRBD1, on 5 matching bases. CDR3 reads: CASSQERGPGNTIYF. The DNA sequence is TGCGCCAGCAGCCAAGAGAGGGGTCCTGGAAACACCATATATTTT.